This entry lists 25 T cell receptor beta chains sequenced from one sample in a study of blood T cells in healthy people across ages. A second PCR, run for roughly 6 to 11 cycles, used a sample-barcoded 5' primer plus a J-beta primer mix. TCRdb called the 5' RACE reads again in MiXCR, with one record for every CDR3 protein. The profile covers more than 800,000 distinct CDR3 sequences, with about 28% appearing a single time and roughly a sixth taken by the ten largest. The sequenced sample consisted of blood. These receptor sequences come from a woman of 80 years or more in good health.

This clonotype has a count of ten or more. In DNA, the CDR3 is TGTGCCAGCAGCCTGGTGGGGACAGGGGCCGGCGAGCAGTACTTC. Amino acid sequence: CASSLVGTGAGEQYF. The V call is TRBV7-9, the J call TRBJ2-7; 10 bases align to TRBD1. The J segment lost 6 bases and the V segment lost 5 bases, leaving 10 bases of the junction unmatched. CDR1 and CDR2 from the germline V gene are SEHNR and FQNEAQ (reference sequence). The CDR3 covers 15 residues.

The V gene is TRBV18, the J gene TRBJ1-4; possibly TRBD1 for D (5 bases). V gave up 2 bases and J gave up 8 bases, with 18 bases separating them. The germline gives CDR1 KGHSH, CDR2 LQKENI. The CDR3 has 16 residues. CDR3 sequence reads: CASSPASGDLREKLFF. The CDR3 DNA reads TGTGCCAGCTCACCAGCGTCGGGGGACCTTCGGGAAAAACTGTTTTTT. Full variable domain (outside the CDR3, taken from reference TRBV18 and TRBJ1-4): NAGVMQNPRHLVRRRGQEARLRCSPMKGHSHVYWYRQLPEEGLKFMVYLQKENIIDESGMPKERFSAEFPKEGPSILRIQQVVRGDSAAYFCASSPASGDLREKLFFGSGTQLSVL.

At least ten counts were recorded for this clonotype. The chain is built from TRBV12-3 or TRBV12-4 and TRBJ2-5; D gene uncertain. V was trimmed by 2 bases and J by 7 bases, leaving 8 bases between them. The CDR3 extends over 12 amino acids. The CDR3 bases are TGTGCCAGCAGTTTAATTTCCGGGACCCAGTACTTC. Its translation is CASSLISGTQYF.

In its sample, this clonotype was seen a few times. The J gene is TRBJ2-1, the V gene TRBV24-1; 12 nucleotides align to TRBD1. Per germline, CDR1 KGHDR and CDR2 SFDVKD. The CDR3 contains 19 residues. Trimming at V came to 0 bases and at J to 11 bases, leaving 16 bases not matched to a gene. The CDR3 DNA sequence: TGTGCCACCAGTGATTTGGGGTGGGCCCCGGGACAGGGGGCCGTGAAGCAGTTCTTC. Translation gives CATSDLGWAPGQGAVKQFF.

This sequence joins TRBV6-2 or TRBV6-3 and TRBJ1-1, with D unresolved. The CDR3 totals 13 residues. The germline CDR1 and CDR2 sequences are MNHEY and SVGEGT. The V gene lost 6 bases and the J gene lost 1 base, with 9 bases spanning the gap. CDR3: CASSRPPNTEAFF. The CDR3 DNA reads as TGTGCCAGCAGCAGACCGCCGAACACTGAAGCTTTCTTT.

This clonotype was counted only a few times. This chain connects TRBV11-3 to TRBJ2-3, with D perhaps matching TRBD1 (7 bases). V was clipped by 5 bases and J by 5 bases, with 14 bases between them. The germline CDR1 and CDR2 sequences are SGHNT and YENEEA. The CDR3 covers 14 residues. CDR3: CASSPSRGEDTQYF. Here the CDR3 DNA reads TGTGCCAGCAGCCCCTCCAGGGGGGAAGATACGCAGTATTTT.

This sequence joins TRBV7-9 and TRBJ1-5; a weak D match, TRBD1 (5 bases). The CDR3 length is 15 residues. Germline V lookup: CDR1 SEHNR, CDR2 FQNEAQ (reference sequence). Trimming removed 0 bases from V and 10 bases from J, with 16 bases in between. In nucleotides, the CDR3 is TGTGCCAGCAGCTTAGCCGGGACGGAAAAGGGTCCCCAGCATTTT. Its translation: CASSLAGTEKGPQHF.

This clonotype appeared many times. The rearrangement joins TRBV11-2 to TRBJ2-4; maybe TRBD2 (5 bases). The CDR3 runs 15 residues. Germline V gene lookup returns CDR1 SGHAT and CDR2 FQNNGV. With 8 bases removed from V and 4 bases from J, the gap between germline ends came to 18 bases. In DNA form, the CDR3 reads TGTGCCAGCCGGGGTCAGCCACTAGGAAAAAACATTCAGTACTTC. As protein: CASRGQPLGKNIQYF. The full variable domain, with the rest looked up from reference TRBV11-2 and TRBJ2-4, is EAGVAQSPRYKIIEKRQSVAFWCNPISGHATLYWYQQILGQGPKLLIQFQNNGVVDDSQLPKDRFSAERLKGVDSTLKIQPAKLEDSAVYLCASRGQPLGKNIQYFGAGTRLSVL.

This clonotype appeared many times. The chain is built from TRBV6-5 and TRBJ2-2; 10 positions agree with TRBD2. This CDR3 is 16 amino acids long. The V gene end was trimmed by 6 bases and the J gene end by 4 bases; junction bases not matched to a gene: 8. Germline V gene data show CDR1 as MNHEY and CDR2 as SVGAGI. CDR3 DNA sequence: TGTGCCAGCAGCAGCGGACTAGCGGCTGTCACCGGGGAGCTGTTTTTT. Translating it yields CASSSGLAAVTGELFF.

In this sample, this clonotype turned up a few times. This chain uses TRBV11-2 with TRBJ2-6; a weak D match, TRBD1 (7 bases). Germline lookup yields CDR1 SGHAT and CDR2 FQNNGV. The CDR3 is made up of 17 amino acids. Trimming pared 5 bases from V and 2 bases from J, leaving 16 bases between. The CDR3: CASSGTAGGTGANVLTF. The CDR3 DNA is TGTGCCAGCAGCGGAACGGCAGGGGGGACTGGGGCCAACGTCCTGACTTTC.

Turning to this clonotype: This may be a read error, as it is one base from a much larger clone. This chain links TRBV7-2 with TRBJ1-6; D not certain. The germline V gene encodes CDR1 SGHTA and CDR2 FQGNSA. CDR3 length: 11 residues. V lost 1 base to trimming and J lost 18 bases, with 10 bases between them. CDR3 sequence: CASSLGMSPHF. DNA of the CDR3: TGTGCCAGCAGCTTAGGAATGTCCCCCCACTTT.

CDR3 DNA: TGTGCCTGGAGTGTGGCAGGAATGGGACAAGAGACCCAGTACTTC. This sequence encodes CAWSVAGMGQETQYF. J is TRBJ2-5 and V is TRBV30; unclear D gene. The CDR3 is 15 amino acids. V gave up 0 bases and J gave up 2 bases, with 13 bases separating them. Germline V gene lookup returns CDR1 GTSNPN and CDR2 SVGIG (reference sequence). The full variable domain, in which reference TRBV30 and TRBJ2-5 provide the parts outside the CDR3, is SQTIHQWPATLVQPVGSPLSLECTVEGTSNPNLYWYRQAAGRGLQLLFYSVGIGQISSEVPQNLSASRPQDRQFILSSKKLLLSDSGFYLCAWSVAGMGQETQYFGPGTRLLVL.

This clonotype was seen a handful of times. This sequence joins TRBV9 and TRBJ2-7, with D unresolved. The CDR3 sequence is 14 residues long. CDR1 SGDLS and CDR2 YYNGEE come from the germline V gene. Trimming pared 4 bases from V and 10 bases from J, leaving 21 bases between. Here the CDR3 DNA reads TGTGCCAGCAGCTTTTCCAACCAACCTACGGCCCAGTACTTC. It is translated as CASSFSNQPTAQYF.

This clonotype was counted only a few times. V and J are TRBV20-1 and TRBJ2-5, with a weak D call TRBD1 (5 bases). This CDR3 contains 11 residues. The germline V gene has CDR1 DFQATT and CDR2 SNEGSKA (reference sequence). The V gene lost 5 bases and the J gene lost 11 bases, with 15 bases spanning the gap. The CDR3 spells CSASDTIGQYF. The CDR3 coding sequence is TGCAGTGCTTCGGACACCATAGGGCAGTACTTC.

The J gene is TRBJ2-1, the V gene TRBV7-9, with a possible D match to TRBD1 (5 bases). The J call could be wrong; TRBJ2-7 is a better fit for the DNA end. This CDR3 has 14 amino acids. CDR1 SEHNR and CDR2 FQNEAQ come from the germline V gene (reference sequence). The CDR3: CASSLMAQDYEQYF. The CDR3 DNA reads TGTGCCAGCAGCTTGATGGCACAGGACTACGAGCAGTACTTC.

Ten or more counts support this clonotype. This chain joins TRBV24-1 and TRBJ2-1; D unclear. This CDR3 spans 16 amino acids. Deletions cut 1 base from V and 0 bases from J, with 9 bases between. In germline, CDR1 is KGHDR, CDR2 SFDVKD. DNA of the CDR3: TGTGCCACCAGTGATTTTACACCCAGCTCCTACAATGAGCAGTTCTTC. Its protein is CATSDFTPSSYNEQFF.

This clonotype was observed at least ten times. The chain carries TRBV6-5 and TRBJ1-1, with 8 positions matching TRBD1. Looked up from germline, CDR1 is MNHEY and CDR2 is SVGAGI. The CDR3 is made up of 13 amino acids. V trimming: 3 bases; J trimming: 11 bases; junction bases outside the gene matches: 8. The CDR3 nucleotides are TGTGCCAGCAGTTATCAGGACAGGGAGAAGGCTTTCTTT. It encodes CASSYQDREKAFF.

This clonotype was seen more than once but under ten times. The J gene is TRBJ2-1, the V gene TRBV20-1, with 8 positions matching TRBD2. V was clipped by 4 bases and J by 1 base; unmatched bases: 6. Germline-derived CDR1 and CDR2 are DFQATT and SNEGSKA (reference sequence). The CDR3 covers 15 residues. The CDR3 protein is CSAKSLAGSYNEQFF. The DNA for the CDR3 is TGCAGTGCTAAGAGTTTAGCGGGATCCTACAATGAGCAGTTCTTC.

Remarks on this clonotype: This may be a read error, as it is one base from a much larger clone. J is TRBJ1-1 and V is TRBV15; D call uncertain. CDR1 and CDR2 (germline): LNHNV, YYDKDF (reference sequence). Between the trimmed V and J ends, which lost 0 bases and 6 bases, there was a span of 14 bases. There are 15 residues in the CDR3. Here the CDR3 reads CATSRDRAGNAEAFF. CDR3 DNA: TGTGCCACCAGCAGAGATCGGGCGGGTAACGCTGAAGCTTTCTTT. Using reference TRBV15 and TRBJ1-1 for the parts outside the CDR3, the full variable domain is DAMVIQNPRYQVTQFGKPVTLSCSQTLNHNVMYWYQQKSSQAPKLLFHYYDKDFNNEADTPDNFQSRRPNTSFCFLDIRSPGLGDTAMYLCATSRDRAGNAEAFFGQGTRLTVV.

This clonotype has ten or more counts. The chain carries TRBV2 and TRBJ1-5; D unclear. Looked up from germline, CDR1 is SNHLY and CDR2 is FYNNEI. The CDR3 runs to 12 residues. V was shortened by 3 bases and J by 1 base, with 1 base between the two germline ends. Here the CDR3 DNA reads TGTGCCAGCAGTGACAGCAATCAGCCCCAGCATTTT. Amino acids: CASSDSNQPQHF.

On this clonotype: Since a much larger clone is just one base distant, this may be a read error. This chain links TRBV6-1 with TRBJ1-1, with D unclear. CDR3 length: 14 residues. Per germline, CDR1 MNHNS and CDR2 SASEGT. V was cut by 4 bases and J by 1 base, with 10 bases left in between. Here the CDR3 reads CASSVRRRNTEAFF. The CDR3 DNA reads TGTGCCAGCAGTGTTCGGCGCCGGAACACTGAAGCTTTCTTT.

This clonotype was counted many times. The chain couples TRBV30 to TRBJ2-7, with D possibly TRBD1 on 5 matching bases. The CDR3 contains 12 residues. The ends were cut back, 2 bases at V and 3 bases at J, with 8 bases in the middle. CDR1 is GTSNPN, CDR2 SVGIG, per germline (reference sequence). The CDR3 nucleotides are TGTGCCTGGAGTAAAGACAGCTACGAGCAGTACTTC. It codes for CAWSKDSYEQYF. The full variable domain, rest sourced from reference TRBV30 and TRBJ2-7, is SQTIHQWPATLVQPVGSPLSLECTVEGTSNPNLYWYRQAAGRGLQLLFYSVGIGQISSEVPQNLSASRPQDRQFILSSKKLLLSDSGFYLCAWSKDSYEQYFGPGTRLTVT.

CDR3 coding DNA: TGCAGTGCCAAGTCCGGTTTGACCGGGGAGCTGTTTTTT. This translates into CSAKSGLTGELFF. The chain links TRBV20-1 to TRBJ2-2; unclear D gene. Germline V gene data show CDR1 as DFQATT and CDR2 as SNEGSKA (reference sequence). This CDR3 is built from 13 residues. Trimming stripped 6 bases from V and 5 bases from J, with 13 bases between.

Only one count was recorded for this clonotype. A much more abundant neighbour one base away suggests this may be a read error. This sequence joins TRBV7-2 and TRBJ2-2; D is possibly TRBD1 or TRBD2 (6 bases each). The CDR3 covers 16 residues. Germline V gene sequence: CDR1 SGHTA, CDR2 FQGNSA. For the CDR3, the DNA is TGTGCCAGCAGCTTAATCGGACAGTTGAACACCGGGGGGCTGTTTTTT. Its protein is CASSLIGQLNTGGLFF.

This clonotype is a singleton in its sample. A much larger clonotype is one base distant, so this may be a read error. The chain couples TRBV10-2 to TRBJ2-5, with 9 bases identical to TRBD2. From germline, CDR1 is WSHSY and CDR2 SAAADI. CDR3 size: 13 residues. With V trimmed by 7 bases and J by 4 bases, 4 bases remained unmatched. CDR3 sequence reads: CASTASGTETQYF. In nucleotides, the CDR3 is TGCGCCAGCACGGCTAGCGGGACAGAGACCCAGTACTTC.